These 22 T cell receptor beta chains were sequenced from one sample in a study of T cells in Graves' hyperthyroidism and ophthalmopathy. The source material, RNA transcripts, was used to amplify TCR beta CDR3 regions. The study used the HTBI primer set for a first-round RT-PCR of the TCR CDR3. TCRdb fed the multiplex PCR reads into MiXCR, producing one record per CDR3 protein. The sample includes some 250,000 distinct CDR3 sequences, more than 14% of them seen just once. Specimen: blood. These receptors were collected from a woman aged 40 to 50 with Graves' hyperthyroidism that later progressed to Graves' ophthalmopathy.

The table lists this clonotype with many counts. V is TRBV12-3 or TRBV12-4 and J is TRBJ2-7; D perhaps matches TRBD2 (5 bases). The CDR3 covers 13 residues. Trimming took 3 bases from V and 6 from J, leaving 12 bases between them. CDR3 coding DNA: TGTGCCAGCAGTTTTGTTGTGCGGGCCGAGCAGTACTTC. It specifies CASSFVVRAEQYF.

Turning to this clonotype: A read error may produce the germline difference seen at one junction end. V is TRBV20-1 and J is TRBJ2-1; TRBD2 agrees at 11 bases. Per germline, CDR1 DFQATT and CDR2 SNEGSKA (reference sequence). The CDR3 length is 16 residues. The CDR3 coding sequence is TGCAGTGCTAGAGATGAACTAGCGGGAGTAAGTAATGAGCCGTTCTTC. Amino acids: CSARDELAGVSNEPFF.

This clonotype was recorded at least ten times. V is TRBV2 and J is TRBJ1-1; no reliable D call. The CDR3 is made up of 14 amino acids. Germline V CDR1 and CDR2: SNHLY, FYNNEI. The V and J ends lost 5 bases and 5 bases respectively, with 15 bases between them. This chain's CDR3 is CASSPPDSQTEAFF. The CDR3 nucleotides are TGTGCCAGCAGTCCGCCGGACTCACAAACTGAAGCTTTCTTT.

This clonotype occurred many times. The rearrangement links TRBV28 to TRBJ2-1; TRBD1 matches at 11 bases. Germline V gives CDR1 MDHEN, CDR2 SYDVKM. This CDR3 is built from 16 residues. J was trimmed by 4 bases and V by 5 bases; bases with no gene match: 7. The CDR3 loop is CASSPAGQGGYNEQFF. The CDR3, as DNA: TGTGCCAGCAGTCCCGCGGGACAGGGGGGTTACAATGAGCAGTTCTTC.

This clonotype came up many times. The chain links TRBV28 to TRBJ1-3; D unclear. V was trimmed by 4 bases and J by 6 bases, leaving 7 bases between them. CDR1 is MDHEN, CDR2 SYDVKM, per germline. CDR3 length: 12 residues. The CDR3 DNA sequence: TGTGCCAGCAGTTGGTCCCCAAACACCATATATTTT. Its translation is CASSWSPNTIYF. Filled out from reference TRBV28 and TRBJ1-3, the complete variable domain reads DVKVTQSSRYLVKRTGEKVFLECVQDMDHENMFWYRQDPGLGLRLIYFSYDVKMKEKGDIPEGYSVSREKKERFSLILESASTNQTSMYLCASSWSPNTIYFGEGSWLTVV.

The chain combines TRBV6-4 with TRBJ1-3; D remains ambiguous. This CDR3 has 16 amino acids. Per germline, CDR1 MRHNA and CDR2 SNTAGT. The V end was cut by 0 bases, the J end by 0 bases, with 9 bases between. DNA of the CDR3: TGTGCCAGCAGTGACTCTTTCACCTACTCTGGAAACACCATATATTTT. It yields the protein CASSDSFTYSGNTIYF.

This clonotype appeared many times. The chain recombines TRBV20-1 with TRBJ2-7; D is undetermined. The CDR3 spans 11 residues. Germline loops: CDR1 DFQATT, CDR2 SNEGSKA (reference sequence). Trimming left V 1 base short and J 3 bases short, with 4 bases between. The CDR3 reads CSARALYEQYF. As DNA, the CDR3 is TGCAGTGCTAGAGCTCTCTACGAGCAGTACTTC.

Comments on this clonotype: This may stem from a read error, because a much larger clone lies one nucleotide away. The J gene is TRBJ1-1, the V gene TRBV18; TRBD1 agrees at 7 bases. CDR3 length: 14 amino acids. CDR1 is KGHSH, CDR2 LQKENI, per germline. The CDR3 sequence: CASSPDRVGAEASF. DNA for the CDR3: TGTGCCAGCTCACCCGACAGGGTAGGCGCTGAAGCTTCCTTT. Complete variable domain (other parts from reference TRBV18 and TRBJ1-1): NAGVMQNPRHLVRRRGQEARLRCSPMKGHSHVYWYRQLPEEGLKFMVYLQKENIIDESGMPKERFSAEFPKEGPSILRIQQVVRGDSAAYFCASSPDRVGAEASFGQGTRLTVV.

A few counts support this clonotype. The chain carries TRBV6-1 and TRBJ1-4, with 7 bases that match TRBD1. The CDR3 consists of 12 residues. Germline values: CDR1 MNHNS, CDR2 SASEGT. Trimming cost V 5 bases and J 8 bases; bases outside gene matches: 2. CDR3 protein: CASSHRGEKLFF. CDR3 DNA: TGTGCCAGCAGTCACAGGGGCGAAAAACTGTTTTTT.

This sequence joins TRBV19 and TRBJ2-2; 13 nucleotides agree with TRBD2. CDR1 and CDR2 from the germline V gene are LNHDA and SQIVND (reference sequence). J gave up 6 bases and V 4 bases, and 17 bases lay outside the gene matches. This CDR3 comprises 20 residues. CDR3 sequence reads: CASSKKIQGLAGRLAGELFF. The CDR3, as DNA: TGTGCCAGTAGTAAGAAGATCCAGGGACTAGCGGGACGGCTAGCCGGGGAGCTGTTTTTT.

This clonotype occurred many times. The chain has TRBV10-3 and TRBJ1-1; D perhaps matches TRBD1 (5 bases). Germline V gives CDR1 ENHRY, CDR2 SYGVKD. There are 13 residues in the CDR3. The CDR3 loop reads CATNGRGNTEAFF. CDR3 nucleotides: TGTGCAACTAACGGGAGGGGGAACACTGAAGCTTTCTTT.

Many counts were recorded for this clonotype. The chain recombines TRBV18 with TRBJ1-1; possible D gene TRBD1, 5 bases. In germline, CDR1 is KGHSH, CDR2 LQKENI. The CDR3 consists of 13 residues. Trimming cost V 2 bases and J 7 bases, with 11 bases left between them. The CDR3 loop is CASSPLAGIEAFF. DNA of the CDR3: TGTGCCAGCTCACCATTGGCAGGGATTGAAGCTTTCTTT.

This clonotype has only a few counts. A read error may account for a junction end that differs from germline. The chain combines TRBV2 with TRBJ2-6, with D possibly TRBD1 on 5 matching bases. CDR3 length: 16 amino acids. Per the germline V gene, CDR1 is SNHLY and CDR2 is FYNNEI. DNA of the CDR3: TGTGCCAGCAGAGGGTACCCTATGAGTGGGGCCAACGCCCTGACTTTC. Translated, it gives CASRGYPMSGANALTF.

This clonotype has ten or more counts. The rearrangement joins TRBV25-1 to TRBJ2-7; a weak D match, TRBD1 (6 bases). The CDR3 contains 13 residues. Germline CDR1 and CDR2: MGHDK and SYGVNS. V was pared by 3 bases and J by 3 bases, with 9 bases between. The CDR3: CASSDRDIYEQYF. For the CDR3, the DNA is TGTGCCAGCAGTGACCGGGACATCTACGAGCAGTACTTC.

This clonotype occurred many times. The chain employs TRBV3-1 and TRBJ2-7; maybe TRBD2 (6 bases). Trimming cost V 5 bases and J 2 bases, with 13 bases left between them. The CDR3 spans 14 residues. Germline values: CDR1 LGHDT, CDR2 YNNKEL (reference sequence). CDR3 sequence: CASSSRLVAYEQYF. Written as DNA, the CDR3 is TGTGCCAGCAGCTCCAGACTAGTCGCCTACGAGCAGTACTTC.

This clonotype was observed many times. The rearrangement links TRBV12-3 or TRBV12-4 to TRBJ2-1, with TRBD2 matching over 13 bases. Trimming at V came to 6 bases and at J to 4 bases, leaving 3 bases not matched to a gene. This CDR3 spans 15 amino acids. As DNA, the CDR3 is TGTGCCAGCAGCCAACTAGCGGGAGGGTACAATGAGCAGTTCTTC. It translates to CASSQLAGGYNEQFF.

As to this clonotype: A read error may account for a junction end that differs from germline. CDR3 protein: CASSFLGIQDF. The CDR3 DNA sequence: TGTGCCAGCAGTTTTCTGGGGATCCAGGATTTT. This chain joins TRBV28 and TRBJ1-5; no clear D. Germline loops: CDR1 MDHEN, CDR2 SYDVKM. The CDR3 is made up of 11 amino acids.

Many counts were recorded for this clonotype. The chain recombines TRBV5-1 with TRBJ1-1; 9 bases line up with TRBD1. The germline V gene encodes CDR1 SGHRS and CDR2 YFSETQ. The CDR3 extends over 12 amino acids. The V segment lost 4 bases and the J segment 10 bases; nucleotides outside the gene matches: 5. CDR3 residues: CASSQGQGRAFF. CDR3 coding DNA: TGCGCCAGCAGCCAGGGACAGGGACGAGCTTTCTTT.

This clonotype was observed many times. The chain combines TRBV15 with TRBJ1-3; no firm D call. Trimming took 0 bases from V and 4 from J, leaving 10 bases between them. This CDR3 has 15 amino acids. Germline V gives CDR1 LNHNV, CDR2 YYDKDF (reference sequence). The CDR3 protein is CATSRDFLRGNTIYF. The CDR3 DNA reads TGTGCCACCAGCAGAGATTTCCTTCGGGGAAACACCATATATTTT.

The J gene is TRBJ2-1, the V gene TRBV19, with D perhaps matching TRBD2 (5 bases). This CDR3 contains 15 residues. Trimming left V 3 bases short and J 5 bases short, with 14 bases between. Germline V CDR1 and CDR2: LNHDA, SQIVND (reference sequence). The CDR3 DNA sequence: TGTGCCAGTAGTATCTTGGCTAGCAGACACAATGAGCAGTTCTTC. Protein product: CASSILASRHNEQFF.

This clonotype was counted at least ten times. The chain combines TRBV28 with TRBJ2-3, with TRBD2 matching 9 bases. The V segment lost 5 bases and the J segment 1 base; nucleotides outside the gene matches: 10. Germline V gene data show CDR1 as MDHEN and CDR2 as SYDVKM. CDR3 length: 17 amino acids. The CDR3 DNA reads as TGTGCCAGCAGTGAGGGCCCTAGCGGGATAGGCACAGATACGCAGTATTTT. This sequence encodes CASSEGPSGIGTDTQYF.

This chain links TRBV9 with TRBJ2-7, with TRBD2 identical over 9 bases. The CDR3 totals 14 residues. The trim removed 3 bases at V and 7 bases at J, leaving 8 bases unmatched. CDR1 and CDR2 (germline): SGDLS, YYNGEE. The CDR3 nucleotides read TGTGCCAGCAGCGGGCTAGCGGGATCGAGGGAGCAGTACTTC. It is translated as CASSGLAGSREQYF.